This TCR beta chain was found in a study of cytomegalovirus exposure and HLA in healthy donors. Whole-study results and caveats: HLA-A and HLA-B allele assignments for most subjects were reportedly predicted accurately using TCR beta sequences. Presence/absence analyses took donor sequencing depth as roughly uniform. CMV serostatus was the only immune exposure information that was available.

There were likely unrecorded immune exposures, though donors were nominally healthy when sampled. A multiplex PCR was run with 60 Vbeta primers and 13 Jbeta primers. Profiling relied on immunoSEQ multiplex PCR, and the TCRdb table lists in-frame clones only, not all of them. The sample has 150,000 to 200,000 clones, 55% to 65% seen once. Comments on this clone: Its antigen is unidentified.

Sequencing was done on a sample of PBMCs. This clonotype originated in a man aged 35-49 years in good health and CMV-seronegative.

CDR3: CASSWTGTSVPDTQYF. CDR3 bases: TGTGCCAGCAGCTGGACCGGGACTAGCGTGCCGGATACGCAGTATTTT. V usage is TRBV6-6 and J usage is TRBJ2-3; TRBD2 matches at 10 bases. The CDR3 is 16 amino acids. The V and J ends lost 6 bases and 6 bases, in that order; junction bases with no gene match: 12. CDR1 is MNHNY, CDR2 SVGAGI, per germline (reference sequence).